This T cell receptor (beta chain) comes out of a study of cytomegalovirus exposure and HLA in healthy donors. The overall study: Unique TCR beta sequences numbering about 100 million came from roughly 180 million T cells in an earlier analysis.

Regarding this clone: Its antigen is undetermined.

The CDR3 length is 16 residues. The V gene lost 0 bases and the J gene lost 2 bases, with 9 bases spanning the gap. From germline, CDR1 is SGHNT and CDR2 YYREEE (reference sequence). Amplification used 60 Vbeta primers and 13 Jbeta primers. Using immunoSEQ multiplex PCR, the repertoire was profiled, and TCRdb retains in-frame clones only, with some absent. The sample contains about 140,000 clones, approximately 68% of which appear only once. Study-level results: The classifier was said to identify cytomegalovirus status with high specificity and sensitivity. TCR beta sequences numbering under 20,000 were associated with HLA alleles at 0.05 false discovery rate in a later analysis. Analyses of presence and absence presupposed an approximately uniform sequencing depth across donors.

Input material: PBMCs. The rearrangement uses TRBV5-4 and TRBJ2-6; possible D gene TRBD1, 5 bases. This clonotype was sampled from a man aged 55 to 70 in good health and CMV-seronegative. DNA for the CDR3: TGTGCCAGCAGCTTGGCCCCAGGGACTGGGGCCAACGTCCTGACTTTC. Its translation is CASSLAPGTGANVLTF.